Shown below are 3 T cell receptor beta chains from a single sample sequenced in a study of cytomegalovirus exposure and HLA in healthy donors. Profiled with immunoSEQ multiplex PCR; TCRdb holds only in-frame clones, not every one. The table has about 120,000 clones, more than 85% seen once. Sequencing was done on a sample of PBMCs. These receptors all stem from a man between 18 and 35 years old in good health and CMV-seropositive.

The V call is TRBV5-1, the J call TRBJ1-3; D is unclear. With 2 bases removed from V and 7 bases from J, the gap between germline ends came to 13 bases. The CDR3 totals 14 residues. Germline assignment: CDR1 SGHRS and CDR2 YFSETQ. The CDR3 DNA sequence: TGCGCCAGCAGCTTAGACCAGCGGTGGAACACCATATATTTT. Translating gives CASSLDQRWNTIYF.

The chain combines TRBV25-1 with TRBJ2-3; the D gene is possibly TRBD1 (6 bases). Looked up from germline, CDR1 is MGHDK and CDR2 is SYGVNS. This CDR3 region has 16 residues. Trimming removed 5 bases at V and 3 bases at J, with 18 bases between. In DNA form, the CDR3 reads TGTGCCAGCAGTACGACGAACAGGGTGAGGACAGATACGCAGTATTTT. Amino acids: CASSTTNRVRTDTQYF.

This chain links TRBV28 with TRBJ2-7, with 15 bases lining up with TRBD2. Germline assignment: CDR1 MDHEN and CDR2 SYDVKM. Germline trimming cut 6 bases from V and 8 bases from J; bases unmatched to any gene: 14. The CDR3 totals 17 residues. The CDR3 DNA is TGTGCCAGCAGGGGGACTAGCGGGGGGCCAGACGAAACGAAGCAGTACTTC. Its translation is CASRGTSGGPDETKQYF.